The 13 T cell receptor beta chains in this list originate from one sample, sequenced in a study of Graves' ophthalmopathy and Graves' hyperthyroidism. RNA transcripts were the template, and TCR beta CDR3 regions were amplified from them. The workflow started with a first-round RT-PCR run with HTBI primers and then moved on to a second-round multiplex PCR. One entry per CDR3 protein, called by TCRdb with MiXCR from the multiplex PCR reads. The sample contains 350,000 to 450,000 distinct CDR3 sequences, about a sixth of which appear only once. Material for sequencing was peripheral blood. These receptors were taken from a woman aged 18 to 35 with Graves' ophthalmopathy.

This clonotype was seen ten or more times. The chain has TRBV7-2 and TRBJ1-5; D is undetermined. The CDR3 is made up of 12 amino acids. V was pared by 3 bases and J by 6 bases, with 6 bases between. The germline V gene has CDR1 SGHTA and CDR2 FQGNSA. CDR3 region: CASSFGPQPQHF. The CDR3 region has the DNA TGTGCCAGCAGCTTTGGCCCTCAGCCCCAGCATTTT. The whole variable domain, filled in from reference TRBV7-2 and TRBJ1-5, reads GAGVSQSPSNKVTEKGKDVELRCDPISGHTALYWYRQSLGQGLEFLIYFQGNSAPDKSGLPSDRFSAERTGGSVSTLTIQRTQQEDSAVYLCASSFGPQPQHFGDGTRLSIL.

This clonotype was seen repeatedly, ten times or more. This chain connects TRBV14 to TRBJ1-3, with 7 bases aligning to TRBD1. The V segment lost 3 bases and the J segment 1 base; nucleotides outside the gene matches: 3. The CDR3 loop spans 15 amino acids. Germline V gene data show CDR1 as SGHDN and CDR2 as FVKESK. CDR3 residues: CASSHRQGSGNTIYF. Here the CDR3 DNA reads TGTGCCAGCAGCCACCGACAGGGTTCTGGAAACACCATATATTTT.

This clonotype showed up many times. The chain is built from TRBV24-1 and TRBJ2-7; D gene uncertain. The V end lost 3 bases, the J end lost 6 bases, and 11 bases lay between the germline ends. The germline gives CDR1 KGHDR, CDR2 SFDVKD. The CDR3 is 13 amino acids. For the CDR3, the DNA is TGTGCCACCAGTGATCCAGGACGTTCCGAGCAGTACTTC. Its protein product is CATSDPGRSEQYF.

This clonotype was seen many times. The chain carries TRBV10-3 and TRBJ1-1; 9 bases agree with TRBD1. The trim removed 3 bases at V and 6 bases at J, leaving 11 bases unmatched. CDR1 is ENHRY and CDR2 is SYGVKD in the germline V gene. This CDR3 contains 16 residues. CDR3 in amino acids: CAISDPRQGVGSEAFF. CDR3 in DNA: TGTGCCATCAGTGACCCAAGACAGGGGGTAGGATCTGAAGCTTTCTTT.

As concerns this clonotype: This could be a read error, since a much larger clone is one nucleotide away. V gene TRBV6-1 combines with J gene TRBJ2-5, with TRBD1 as a possible D gene (6 bases). With 6 bases removed from V and 1 base from J, the gap between germline ends came to 15 bases. Germline-derived CDR1 and CDR2 are MNHNS and SASEGT. The CDR3 contains 15 residues. CDR3 DNA: TGTGCCAGCAGCCCGGCTCAGGGGATCCAAGAGACCCAGTACTTC. Translated: CASSPAQGIQETQYF.

This clonotype was detected many times. The chain links TRBV29-1 to TRBJ2-7; possible D gene TRBD2, 6 bases. V was cut by 4 bases and J by 0 bases, with 7 bases left in between. The CDR3 totals 12 residues. Germline V gives CDR1 SQVTM, CDR2 ANQGSEA. The CDR3 DNA reads TGCAGCGTTGGGCGGGGCTCCTACGAGCAGTACTTC. This sequence encodes CSVGRGSYEQYF.

This clonotype was recorded at least ten times. The chain carries TRBV28 and TRBJ1-6; maybe TRBD1 (5 bases). With 5 bases removed from V and 7 bases from J, the gap between germline ends came to 21 bases. CDR1 and CDR2 (germline): MDHEN, SYDVKM. There are 17 residues in the CDR3. The CDR3 DNA follows: TGTGCCAGCAGTGGCAGTGGGGGTAGTAGTTTCAATTCACCCCTCCACTTT. Its translation is CASSGSGGSSFNSPLHF. Using reference TRBV28 and TRBJ1-6 for the parts outside the CDR3, the full variable domain is DVKVTQSSRYLVKRTGEKVFLECVQDMDHENMFWYRQDPGLGLRLIYFSYDVKMKEKGDIPEGYSVSREKKERFSLILESASTNQTSMYLCASSGSGGSSFNSPLHFGNGTRLTVT.

This clonotype showed up many times. The chain couples TRBV19 to TRBJ1-5; no firm D call. The CDR3 is 10 amino acids. V lost 7 bases to trimming and J lost 7 bases, with 5 bases between them. The germline V gene encodes CDR1 LNHDA and CDR2 SQIVND (reference sequence). The CDR3 sequence: CASNDQPQHF. The CDR3 coding sequence is TGTGCCAGTAACGACCAGCCCCAGCATTTT. The whole variable domain, remainder taken from reference TRBV19 and TRBJ1-5, is DGGITQSPKYLFRKEGQNVTLSCEQNLNHDAMYWYRQDPGQGLRLIYYSQIVNDFQKGDIAEGYSVSREKKESFPLTVTSAQKNPTAFYLCASNDQPQHFGDGTRLSIL.

This chain connects TRBV12-3 or TRBV12-4 to TRBJ1-2; the D gene is possibly TRBD1 (5 bases). Trimming removed 6 bases at V and 10 bases at J, with 12 bases between. CDR3 length: 11 amino acids. In nucleotides, the CDR3 is TGTGCCAGCAGGAAGGGGAGATTCTACACCTTC. It codes for CASRKGRFYTF.

In its sample, this clonotype was seen many times. This chain joins TRBV6-2 or TRBV6-3 and TRBJ1-1; D is possibly TRBD1 (5 bases). Germline V gene lookup returns CDR1 MNHEY and CDR2 SVGEGT. CDR3 length equals 16 residues. V lost 5 bases and J lost 0, with 16 bases in between. CDR3 bases: TGTGCCAGCAGTGGACACCGCAAATTCATGAACACTGAAGCTTTCTTT. Translating it yields CASSGHRKFMNTEAFF.

This clonotype was counted at least ten times. The CDR3: CASTPRAHPGTGELFF. CDR3 DNA: TGTGCCAGCACTCCTCGGGCGCACCCAGGGACCGGGGAGCTGTTTTTT. The gene calls are TRBV12-3 or TRBV12-4 and TRBJ2-2; tentatively, D is TRBD1 (5 bases). This CDR3 comprises 16 residues. V was trimmed by 7 bases and J by 5 bases, leaving 20 bases between them.

This clonotype has at least ten counts. V is TRBV28 and J is TRBJ2-7, with D uncertain. Trimming pared 5 bases from V and 2 bases from J, leaving 13 bases between. The CDR3 spans 14 residues. CDR1 is MDHEN and CDR2 is SYDVKM in the germline V gene. Written as DNA, the CDR3 is TGTGCCAGCAGTGAAAGGGTGGTCCCCTACGAGCAGTACTTC. Protein: CASSERVVPYEQYF.

This clonotype was found many times. This chain connects TRBV24-1 to TRBJ2-4, with 7 bases matching TRBD1. J gave up 4 bases and V 2 bases, and 4 bases lay outside the gene matches. The germline V gene has CDR1 KGHDR and CDR2 SFDVKD. This CDR3 spans 15 amino acids. The CDR3 DNA follows: TGTGCCACCAGTGATTCCGGGACAGCTAAAAACATTCAGTACTTC. Amino acids: CATSDSGTAKNIQYF.